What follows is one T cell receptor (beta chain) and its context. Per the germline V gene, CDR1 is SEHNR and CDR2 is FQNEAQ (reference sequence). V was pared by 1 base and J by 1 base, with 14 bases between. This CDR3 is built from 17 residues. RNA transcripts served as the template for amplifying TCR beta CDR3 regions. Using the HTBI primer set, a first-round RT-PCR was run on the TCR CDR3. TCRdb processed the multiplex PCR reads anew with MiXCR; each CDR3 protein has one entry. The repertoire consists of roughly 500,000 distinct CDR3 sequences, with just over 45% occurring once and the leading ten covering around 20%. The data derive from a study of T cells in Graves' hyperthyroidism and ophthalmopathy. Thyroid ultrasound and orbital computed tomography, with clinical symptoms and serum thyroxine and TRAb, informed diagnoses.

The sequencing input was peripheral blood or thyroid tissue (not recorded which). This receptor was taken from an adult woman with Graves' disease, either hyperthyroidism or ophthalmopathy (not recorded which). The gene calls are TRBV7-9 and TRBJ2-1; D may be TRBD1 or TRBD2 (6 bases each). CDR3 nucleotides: TGTGCCAGCAGCTTAGGATATAGGGGGGCGTCCTACAATGAGCAGTTCTTC. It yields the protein CASSLGYRGASYNEQFF.